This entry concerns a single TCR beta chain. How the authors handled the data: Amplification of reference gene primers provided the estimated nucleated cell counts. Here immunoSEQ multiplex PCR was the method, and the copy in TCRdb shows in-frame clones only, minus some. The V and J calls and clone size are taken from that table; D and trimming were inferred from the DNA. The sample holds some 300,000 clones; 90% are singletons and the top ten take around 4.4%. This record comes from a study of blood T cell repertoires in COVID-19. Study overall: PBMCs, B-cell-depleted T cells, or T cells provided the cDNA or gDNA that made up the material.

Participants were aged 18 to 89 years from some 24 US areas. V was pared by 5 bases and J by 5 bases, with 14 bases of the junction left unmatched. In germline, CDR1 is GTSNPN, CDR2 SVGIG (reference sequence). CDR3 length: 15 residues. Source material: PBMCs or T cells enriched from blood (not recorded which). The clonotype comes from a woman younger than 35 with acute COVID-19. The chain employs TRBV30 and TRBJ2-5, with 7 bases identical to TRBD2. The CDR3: CAWEPGLGGRETQYF. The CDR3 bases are TGTGCCTGGGAACCAGGACTAGGAGGGCGTGAGACCCAGTACTTC.